One sample yielded the 5 T cell receptor beta chains listed below, sequenced in a study of blood T cell repertoires in COVID-19 (TCRdb year 2020). Receptor libraries were prepared by the immunoSEQ multiplex PCR assay. Drawn from immuneACCESS, this table holds only the in-frame rearrangements with V and J called that TCRdb kept. Clones are partly lost; checked studies trace under half to an unresolved V gene and leave the rest unexplained. This sample gives about 300,000 clones in total; about 90% of them show up just once. Approximately 1.8% of the sample is taken by the ten largest. The sample comprised peripheral blood. The receptors derive from a woman aged 25 to 45 with COVID-19, enrolled during active disease.

This rearrangement joins TRBV9 to TRBJ1-1, with a weak D call TRBD1 (6 bases). Between the trimmed V and J ends, which lost 4 bases and 8 bases, there was a span of 12 bases. The CDR3 consists of 12 residues. Germline-derived CDR1 and CDR2 are SGDLS and YYNGEE. CDR3 DNA sequence: TGTGCCAGCAGCCCAGGGGCAGGCGAAGCTTTCTTT. Encoded protein: CASSPGAGEAFF. The full variable domain, completed using reference TRBV9 and TRBJ1-1, is DSGVTQTPKHLITATGQRVTLRCSPRSGDLSVYWYQQSLDQGLQFLIQYYNGEERAKGNILERFSAQQFPDLHSELNLSSLELGDSALYFCASSPGAGEAFFGQGTRLTVV.

This clone was observed a single time. V is TRBV6-5 and J is TRBJ2-7, with TRBD1 matching 7 bases. After removal of 2 bases from V and 5 bases from J, the junction contained 6 bases not matched to a gene. Germline values: CDR1 MNHEY, CDR2 SVGAGI. The CDR3 is 14 residues long. CDR3 loop: CASSYVTGENEQYF. CDR3 DNA: TGTGCCAGCAGTTACGTAACAGGGGAAAACGAGCAGTACTTC.

This chain joins TRBV18 and TRBJ1-5; TRBD1 matches 8 bases. The length of the CDR3 is 17 residues. Germline lookup yields CDR1 KGHSH and CDR2 LQKENI. V was pared by 4 bases and J by 2 bases, with 10 bases of the junction left unmatched. The CDR3 loop reads CASSRSARGLGNQPQHF. CDR3 DNA: TGTGCCAGCTCACGCTCGGCCAGGGGGCTGGGCAATCAGCCCCAGCATTTT. The complete variable domain, with remaining parts taken from reference TRBV18 and TRBJ1-5, reads NAGVMQNPRHLVRRRGQEARLRCSPMKGHSHVYWYRQLPEEGLKFMVYLQKENIIDESGMPKERFSAEFPKEGPSILRIQQVVRGDSAAYFCASSRSARGLGNQPQHFGDGTRLSIL.

With respect to this clone: The sample carries other DNA sequences with the same CDR3. This chain joins TRBV5-4 and TRBJ2-1; tentative D call: TRBD2 (6 bases). Trimming removed 5 bases at V and 0 bases at J, with 12 bases between. CDR1 SGHNT and CDR2 YYREEE come from the germline V gene (reference sequence). This CDR3 is built from 15 residues. Written as DNA, the CDR3 is TGTGCCAGCAGGGCCGGGACTGGCTCCTACAATGAGCAGTTCTTC. This encodes CASRAGTGSYNEQFF.

The chain is built from TRBV11-2 and TRBJ2-2; perhaps TRBD2 as D (5 bases). Trimming left V 4 bases short and J 0 bases short, with 15 bases between. The length of the CDR3 is 17 residues. Germline CDR1 and CDR2: SGHAT and FQNNGV. The CDR3 sequence is CASSSAPRAPNTGELFF. DNA of the CDR3: TGTGCCAGCAGCTCGGCCCCGAGGGCCCCGAACACCGGGGAGCTGTTTTTT.